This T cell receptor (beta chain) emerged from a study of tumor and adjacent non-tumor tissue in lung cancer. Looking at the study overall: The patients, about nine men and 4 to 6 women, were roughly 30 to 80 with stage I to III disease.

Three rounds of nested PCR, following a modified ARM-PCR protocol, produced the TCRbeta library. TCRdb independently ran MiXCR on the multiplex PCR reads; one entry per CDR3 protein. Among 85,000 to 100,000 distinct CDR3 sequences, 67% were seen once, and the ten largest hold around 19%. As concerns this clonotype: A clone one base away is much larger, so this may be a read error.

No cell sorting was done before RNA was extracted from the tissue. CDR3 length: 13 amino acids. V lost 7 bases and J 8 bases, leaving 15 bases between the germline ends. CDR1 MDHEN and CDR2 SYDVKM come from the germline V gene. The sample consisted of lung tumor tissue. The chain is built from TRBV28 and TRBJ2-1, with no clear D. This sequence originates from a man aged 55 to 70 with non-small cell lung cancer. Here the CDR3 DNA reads TGTGCCAGCAAAGGGAACAGATACGATGAGCAGTTCTTC. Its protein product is CASKGNRYDEQFF.